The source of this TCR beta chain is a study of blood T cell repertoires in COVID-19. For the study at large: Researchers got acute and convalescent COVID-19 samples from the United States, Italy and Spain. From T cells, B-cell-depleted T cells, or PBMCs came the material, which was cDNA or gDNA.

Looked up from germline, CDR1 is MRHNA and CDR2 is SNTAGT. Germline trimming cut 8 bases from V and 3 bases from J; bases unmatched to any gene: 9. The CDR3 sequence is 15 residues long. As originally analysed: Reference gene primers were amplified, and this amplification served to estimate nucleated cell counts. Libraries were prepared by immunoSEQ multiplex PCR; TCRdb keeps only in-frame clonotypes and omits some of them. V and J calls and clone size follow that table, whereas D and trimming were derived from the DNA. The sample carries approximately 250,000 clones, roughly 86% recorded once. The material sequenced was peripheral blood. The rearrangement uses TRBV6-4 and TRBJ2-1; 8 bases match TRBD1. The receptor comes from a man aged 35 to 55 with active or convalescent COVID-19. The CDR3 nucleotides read TGTGCCAGCGCCAGAAGACAGGGGAACTACAATGAGCAGTTCTTC. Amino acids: CASARRQGNYNEQFF.